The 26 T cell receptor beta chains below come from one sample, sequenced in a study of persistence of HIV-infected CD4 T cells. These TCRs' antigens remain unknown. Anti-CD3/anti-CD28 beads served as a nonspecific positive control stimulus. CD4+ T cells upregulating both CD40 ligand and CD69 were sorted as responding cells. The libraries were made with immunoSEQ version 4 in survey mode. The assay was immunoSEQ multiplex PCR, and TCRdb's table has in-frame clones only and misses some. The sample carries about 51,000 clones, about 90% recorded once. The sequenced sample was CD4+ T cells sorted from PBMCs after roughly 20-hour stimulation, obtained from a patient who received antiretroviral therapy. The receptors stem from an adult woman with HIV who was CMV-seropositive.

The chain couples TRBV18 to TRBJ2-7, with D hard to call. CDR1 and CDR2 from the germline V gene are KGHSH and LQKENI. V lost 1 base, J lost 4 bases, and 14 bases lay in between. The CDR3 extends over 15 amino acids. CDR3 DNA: TGTGCCAGCTCACCACTGGTTGTGGCTATTTACGAGCAGTACTTC. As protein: CASSPLVVAIYEQYF.

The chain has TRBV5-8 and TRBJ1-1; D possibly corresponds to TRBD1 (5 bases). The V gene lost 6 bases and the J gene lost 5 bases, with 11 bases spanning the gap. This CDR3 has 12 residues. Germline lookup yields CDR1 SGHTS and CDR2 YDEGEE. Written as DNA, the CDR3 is TGTGCCAGCACCCGACGGGGGACTGAAGCTTTCTTT. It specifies CASTRRGTEAFF.

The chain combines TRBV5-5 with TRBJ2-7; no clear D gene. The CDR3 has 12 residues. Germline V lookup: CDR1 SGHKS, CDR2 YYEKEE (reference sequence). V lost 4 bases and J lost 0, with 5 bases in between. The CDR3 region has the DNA TGTGCCAGCAGCCGACCCTCCTACGAGCAGTACTTC. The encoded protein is CASSRPSYEQYF.

CDR3 region: CASTRQSQPQHF. In DNA form, the CDR3 reads TGTGCCAGCACTCGACAGAGCCAGCCCCAGCATTTT. This rearrangement joins TRBV28 to TRBJ1-5; possibly TRBD1 for D (5 bases). The CDR3 totals 12 residues. Germline V gene sequence: CDR1 MDHEN, CDR2 SYDVKM. Between the trimmed V and J ends, which lost 7 bases and 7 bases, there was a span of 11 bases.

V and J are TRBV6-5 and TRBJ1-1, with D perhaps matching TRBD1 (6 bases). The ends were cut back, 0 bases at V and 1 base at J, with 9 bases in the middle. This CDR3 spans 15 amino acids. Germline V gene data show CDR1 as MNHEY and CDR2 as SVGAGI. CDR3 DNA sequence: TGTGCCAGCAGTTACTCGGGACACCGGAACACTGAAGCTTTCTTT. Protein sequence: CASSYSGHRNTEAFF.

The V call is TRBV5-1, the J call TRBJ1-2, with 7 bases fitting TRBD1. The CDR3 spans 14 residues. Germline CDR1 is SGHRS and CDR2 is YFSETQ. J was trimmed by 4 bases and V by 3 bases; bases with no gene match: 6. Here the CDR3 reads CASSYGTASYGYTF. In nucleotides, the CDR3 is TGCGCCAGCAGCTACGGGACAGCCTCCTATGGCTACACCTTC.

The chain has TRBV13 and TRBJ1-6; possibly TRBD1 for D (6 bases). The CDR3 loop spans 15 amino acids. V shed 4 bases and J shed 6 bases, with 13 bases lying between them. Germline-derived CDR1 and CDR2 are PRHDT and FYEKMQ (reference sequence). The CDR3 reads CASSWGGGRNSPLHF. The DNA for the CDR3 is TGTGCCAGCAGCTGGGGGGGCGGACGTAATTCACCCCTCCACTTT.

Written as DNA, the CDR3 is TGTGCCAGCAGTCATCGGACAGGGGCCTACGAGCAGTACTTC. Translation: CASSHRTGAYEQYF. This rearrangement joins TRBV6-5 to TRBJ2-7, with TRBD1 matching 9 bases. Germline assignment: CDR1 MNHEY and CDR2 SVGAGI. This CDR3 spans 14 amino acids. V shed 5 bases, J shed 2 bases, and the junction held 4 bases outside the gene matches.

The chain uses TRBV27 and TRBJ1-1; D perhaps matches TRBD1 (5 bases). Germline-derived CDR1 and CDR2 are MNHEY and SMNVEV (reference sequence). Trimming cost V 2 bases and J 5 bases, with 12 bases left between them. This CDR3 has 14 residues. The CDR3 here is CASSLADQGTEAFF. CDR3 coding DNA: TGTGCCAGCAGTTTAGCCGACCAGGGAACTGAAGCTTTCTTT.

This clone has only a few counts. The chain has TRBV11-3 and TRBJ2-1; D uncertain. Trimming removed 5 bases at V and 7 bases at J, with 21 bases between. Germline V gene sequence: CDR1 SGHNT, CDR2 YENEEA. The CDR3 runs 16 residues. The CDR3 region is CASSNDGPHMRNEQFF. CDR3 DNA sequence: TGTGCCAGCAGCAACGATGGCCCTCATATGCGGAATGAGCAGTTCTTC.

This CDR3 is CASSGTGANEKLFF. In nucleotides, the CDR3 is TGTGCCAGCAGCGGGACAGGGGCTAATGAAAAACTGTTTTTT. V usage is TRBV4-2 and J usage is TRBJ1-4, with 10 bases aligning to TRBD1. The CDR3 is 14 amino acids. With 5 bases clipped from V and 3 bases from J, the junction kept 0 bases outside the gene matches. Germline CDR1 LGHNA, CDR2 YNFKEQ.

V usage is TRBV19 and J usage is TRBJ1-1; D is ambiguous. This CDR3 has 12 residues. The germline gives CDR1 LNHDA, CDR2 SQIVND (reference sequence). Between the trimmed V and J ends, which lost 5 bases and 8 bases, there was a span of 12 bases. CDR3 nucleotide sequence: TGTGCCAGTAGTTTCGGCAGGAGCGAAGCTTTCTTT. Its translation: CASSFGRSEAFF.

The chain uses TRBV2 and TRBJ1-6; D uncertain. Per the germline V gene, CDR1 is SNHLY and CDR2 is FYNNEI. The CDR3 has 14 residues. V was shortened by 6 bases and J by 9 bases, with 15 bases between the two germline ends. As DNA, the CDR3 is TGTGCCAGCAGCCCCGAACCGGCGGGTTCACCCCTCCACTTT. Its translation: CASSPEPAGSPLHF.

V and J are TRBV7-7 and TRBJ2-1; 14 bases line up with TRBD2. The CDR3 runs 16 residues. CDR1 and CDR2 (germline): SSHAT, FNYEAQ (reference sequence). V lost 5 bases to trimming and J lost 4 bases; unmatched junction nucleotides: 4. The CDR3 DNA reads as TGTGCCAGCAGCACTTGGACTAGCGGGGGGTACAATGAGCAGTTCTTC. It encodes CASSTWTSGGYNEQFF. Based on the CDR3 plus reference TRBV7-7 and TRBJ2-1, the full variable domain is GAGVSQSPRYKVTKRGQDVTLRCDPISSHATLYWYQQALGQGPEFLTYFNYEAQPDKSGLPSDRFSAERPEGSISTLTIQRTEQRDSAMYRCASSTWTSGGYNEQFFGPGTRLTVL.

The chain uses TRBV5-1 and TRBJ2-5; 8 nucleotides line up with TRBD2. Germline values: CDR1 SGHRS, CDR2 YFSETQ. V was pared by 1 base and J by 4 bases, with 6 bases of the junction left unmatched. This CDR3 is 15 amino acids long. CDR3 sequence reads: CASSLRTGGGETQYF. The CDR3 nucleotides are TGCGCCAGCAGCTTGAGAACGGGAGGGGGAGAGACCCAGTACTTC.

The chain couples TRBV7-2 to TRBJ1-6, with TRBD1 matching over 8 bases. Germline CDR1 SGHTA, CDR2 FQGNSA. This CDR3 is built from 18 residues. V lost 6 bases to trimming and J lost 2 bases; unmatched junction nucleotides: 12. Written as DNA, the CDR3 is TGTGCCAGCAGACTCAACGGACAGGGAGGGCCCTATAATTCACCCCTCCACTTT. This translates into CASRLNGQGGPYNSPLHF.

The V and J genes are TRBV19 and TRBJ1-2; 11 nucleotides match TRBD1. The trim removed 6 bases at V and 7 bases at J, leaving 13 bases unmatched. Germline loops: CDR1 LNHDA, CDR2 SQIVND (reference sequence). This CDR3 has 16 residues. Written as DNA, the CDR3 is TGTGCCAGTAGACGAACGACCGGACAGGGGGCGGGTGGCTACACCTTC. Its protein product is CASRRTTGQGAGGYTF. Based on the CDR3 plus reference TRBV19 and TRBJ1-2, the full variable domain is DGGITQSPKYLFRKEGQNVTLSCEQNLNHDAMYWYRQDPGQGLRLIYYSQIVNDFQKGDIAEGYSVSREKKESFPLTVTSAQKNPTAFYLCASRRTTGQGAGGYTFGSGTRLTVV.

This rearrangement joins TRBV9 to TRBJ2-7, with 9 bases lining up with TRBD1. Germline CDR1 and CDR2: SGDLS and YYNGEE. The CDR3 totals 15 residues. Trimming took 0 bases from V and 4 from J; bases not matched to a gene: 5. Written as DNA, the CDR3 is TGTGCCAGCAGCGTAGACGGGACAGGGACGTACGAGCAGTACTTC. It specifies CASSVDGTGTYEQYF. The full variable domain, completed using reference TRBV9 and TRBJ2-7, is DSGVTQTPKHLITATGQRVTLRCSPRSGDLSVYWYQQSLDQGLQFLIQYYNGEERAKGNILERFSAQQFPDLHSELNLSSLELGDSALYFCASSVDGTGTYEQYFGPGTRLTVT.

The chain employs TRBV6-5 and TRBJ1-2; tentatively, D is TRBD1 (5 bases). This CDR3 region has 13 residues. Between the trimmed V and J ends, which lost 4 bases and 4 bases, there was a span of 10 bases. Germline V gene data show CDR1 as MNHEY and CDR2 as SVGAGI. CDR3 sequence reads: CASSSPGSYGYTF. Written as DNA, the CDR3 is TGTGCCAGCAGTTCTCCAGGGAGCTATGGCTACACCTTC.

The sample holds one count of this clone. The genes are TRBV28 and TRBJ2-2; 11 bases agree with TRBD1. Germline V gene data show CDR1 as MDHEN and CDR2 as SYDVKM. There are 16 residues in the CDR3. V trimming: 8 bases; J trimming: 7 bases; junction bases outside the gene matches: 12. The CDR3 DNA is TGTGCCAGCGGCCAGGCGGACAGGGGGCACGGCGGGGAGCTGTTTTTT. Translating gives CASGQADRGHGGELFF.

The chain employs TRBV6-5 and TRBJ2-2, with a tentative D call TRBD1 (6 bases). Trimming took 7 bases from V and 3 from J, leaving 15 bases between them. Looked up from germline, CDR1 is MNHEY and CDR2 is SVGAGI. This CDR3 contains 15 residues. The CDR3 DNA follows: TGTGCCAGCAAACAAGGGACAAGGGACACCGGGGAGCTGTTTTTT. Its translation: CASKQGTRDTGELFF.

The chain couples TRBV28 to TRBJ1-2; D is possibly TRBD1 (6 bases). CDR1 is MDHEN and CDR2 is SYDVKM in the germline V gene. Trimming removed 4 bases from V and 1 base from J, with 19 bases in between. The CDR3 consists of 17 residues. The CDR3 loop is CASSSSGTGPFNYGYTF. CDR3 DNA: TGTGCCAGCAGTTCCAGTGGTACAGGGCCCTTTAACTATGGCTACACCTTC.

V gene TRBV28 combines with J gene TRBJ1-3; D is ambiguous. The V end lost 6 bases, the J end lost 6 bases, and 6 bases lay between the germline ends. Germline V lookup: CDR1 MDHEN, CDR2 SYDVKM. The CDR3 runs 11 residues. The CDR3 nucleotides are TGTGCCAGCAGGGCGGAAAACACCATATATTTT. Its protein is CASRAENTIYF.

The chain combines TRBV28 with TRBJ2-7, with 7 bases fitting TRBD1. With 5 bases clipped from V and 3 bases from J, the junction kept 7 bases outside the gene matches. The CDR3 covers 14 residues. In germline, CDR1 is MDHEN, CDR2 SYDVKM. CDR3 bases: TGTGCCAGCAGTCAGGGGGATAAGGTCTACGAGCAGTACTTC. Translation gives CASSQGDKVYEQYF. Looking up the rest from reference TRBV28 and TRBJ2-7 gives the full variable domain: DVKVTQSSRYLVKRTGEKVFLECVQDMDHENMFWYRQDPGLGLRLIYFSYDVKMKEKGDIPEGYSVSREKKERFSLILESASTNQTSMYLCASSQGDKVYEQYFGPGTRLTVT.

The CDR3 loop reads CASSLISSSYNEQFF. Here the CDR3 DNA reads TGTGCCAGCAGCCTCATCAGTAGCTCCTACAATGAGCAGTTCTTC. V gene TRBV7-9 combines with J gene TRBJ2-1; D unresolved. Germline-derived CDR1 and CDR2 are SEHNR and FQNEAQ (reference sequence). The CDR3 length is 15 residues. Trimming stripped 5 bases from V and 0 bases from J, with 11 bases between.

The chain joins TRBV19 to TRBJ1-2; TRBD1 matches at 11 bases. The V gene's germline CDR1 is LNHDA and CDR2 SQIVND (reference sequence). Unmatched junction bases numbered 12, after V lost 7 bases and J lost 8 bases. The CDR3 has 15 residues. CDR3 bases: TGTGCCAGTACGGCCAGGACAGGGGGCTTCGGAGGCTACACCTTC. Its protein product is CASTARTGGFGGYTF.